This T cell receptor (beta chain) stems from a study of T cell responses to AZD1222 COVID-19 vaccine. Study-level findings and limits: Unmutated variant regions are reportedly targeted by nearly half of spike-specific TCRs.

In regard to this clone: What it binds is unknown.

The germline V gene has CDR1 SGHRS and CDR2 YFSETQ. This CDR3 has 16 residues. V dropped 2 bases and J dropped 8 bases, with 22 bases sitting between them. Assay: immunoSEQ multiplex PCR; the TCRdb copy retains only in-frame clones and omits some. Here the sample spans about 140,000 clones, around 92% being singletons. The chain uses TRBV5-1 and TRBJ1-2; unclear D gene. The sample here was peripheral blood, taken 28 days after the second AZD1222 dose. This TCR was recovered from an adult who received the AZD1222 COVID-19 vaccine. CDR3 sequence reads: CASSFDLGSVFGGYTF. The CDR3 nucleotides read TGCGCCAGCAGCTTTGACTTAGGGTCGGTATTTGGCGGCTACACCTTC.